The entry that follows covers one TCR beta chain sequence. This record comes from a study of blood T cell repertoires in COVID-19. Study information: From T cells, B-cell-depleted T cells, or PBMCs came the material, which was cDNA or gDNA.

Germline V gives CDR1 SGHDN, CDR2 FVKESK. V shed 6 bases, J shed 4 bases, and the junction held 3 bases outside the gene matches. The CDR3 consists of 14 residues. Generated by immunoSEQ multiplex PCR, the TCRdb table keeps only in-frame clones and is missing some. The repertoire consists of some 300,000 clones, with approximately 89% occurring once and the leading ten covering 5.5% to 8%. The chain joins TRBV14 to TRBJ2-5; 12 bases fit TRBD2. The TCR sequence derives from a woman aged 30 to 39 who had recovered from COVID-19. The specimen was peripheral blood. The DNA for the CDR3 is TGTGCCAGCAGTCGGACTAGCGGGGTAGAGACCCAGTACTTC. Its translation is CASSRTSGVETQYF.